This T cell receptor (beta chain) stems from a study of blood T cell repertoires in COVID-19. Study overall: From the United States, Italy and Spain came samples of acute and convalescent COVID-19. The analysed material was cDNA or gDNA that came from T cells, B-cell-depleted T cells, or PBMCs.

The data were produced by immunoSEQ multiplex PCR, yet TCRdb's version contains in-frame clones alone and is incomplete. The sample carries about 59,000 clones, roughly 87% recorded once. This clone was picked up one time. Germline assignment: CDR1 MNHEY and CDR2 SVGEGT. V trimming: 2 bases; J trimming: 5 bases; junction bases outside the gene matches: 8. This CDR3 region has 17 residues. The specimen sequenced was peripheral blood. V gene TRBV6-2 or TRBV6-3 combines with J gene TRBJ2-2; 10 positions agree with TRBD2. The receptor was derived from a man older than 75 in a cohort sampled during active COVID-19. The CDR3 nucleotides read TGTGCCAGCAGTTACAGAAGCGGGGGGGCCGGGACCGGGGAGCTGTTTTTT. Residues: CASSYRSGGAGTGELFF.